The 9 T cell receptor beta chains in this list originate from one sample, sequenced in a study of Ad26.COV2.S vaccination and SARS-CoV-2 variants. TCRdb keeps only in-frame clones here, not all; method: immunoSEQ multiplex PCR. This sample has approximately 340,000 clones; just over 90% occur once, and the top ten carry 3.5% to 4.5%. The material was peripheral blood, obtained after recovery from COVID-19. All receptors come from a human donor who had recovered from COVID-19.

V is TRBV7-9 and J is TRBJ2-6; the D gene is possibly TRBD1 (6 bases). This CDR3 is 13 amino acids long. The V end lost 3 bases, the J end lost 18 bases, and 18 bases lay between the germline ends. Germline CDR1 and CDR2: SEHNR and FQNEAQ (reference sequence). The CDR3 reads CASSFLGWTAPTF. The CDR3 coding sequence is TGTGCCAGCAGCTTTCTTGGCTGGACAGCCCCGACTTTC.

The chain carries TRBV6-6 and TRBJ2-7, with no clear D. CDR1 is MNHNY and CDR2 is SVGAGI in the germline V gene (reference sequence). V shed 7 bases and J shed 5 bases, with 12 bases lying between them. The CDR3 is 12 residues long. The CDR3 spells CASNTPNNEQYF. For the CDR3, the DNA is TGTGCCAGCAACACTCCTAATAACGAGCAGTACTTC.

The V call is TRBV15, the J call TRBJ1-3; the D gene is possibly TRBD1 (5 bases). Deletions cut 1 base from V and 2 bases from J, with 15 bases between. There are 17 residues in the CDR3. The germline V gene has CDR1 LNHNV and CDR2 YYDKDF (reference sequence). CDR3 sequence reads: CATSRVGHRRAGNTIYF. The CDR3 region has the DNA TGTGCCACCAGCAGAGTCGGGCACAGGCGGGCTGGAAACACCATATATTTT.

The genes are TRBV4-1 and TRBJ1-1; no clear D. The CDR3 totals 15 residues. The ends were cut back, 1 base at V and 0 bases at J, with 9 bases in the middle. CDR1 and CDR2 (germline): MGHRA, YSYEKL. The CDR3 DNA reads as TGCGCCAGCAGCCAAGCTCCAGGTATGAACACTGAAGCTTTCTTT. The encoded protein is CASSQAPGMNTEAFF.

The chain has TRBV9 and TRBJ2-5; D may be TRBD1 or TRBD2 (5 bases each). Trimming removed 6 bases at V and 3 bases at J, with 12 bases between. CDR1 is SGDLS and CDR2 is YYNGEE in the germline V gene. The CDR3 sequence is 13 residues long. The DNA for the CDR3 is TGTGCCAGCAACCGGGACCAAAAAGAGACCCAGTACTTC. Amino acids: CASNRDQKETQYF.

The chain links TRBV20-1 to TRBJ1-5; no reliable D call. V lost 3 bases, J lost 3 bases, and 12 bases lay in between. Per the germline V gene, CDR1 is DFQATT and CDR2 is SNEGSKA (reference sequence). This CDR3 spans 14 amino acids. The CDR3 nucleotides read TGCAGTGCTAGTGAGGACTCCACCAATCAGCCCCAGCATTTT. Amino acids: CSASEDSTNQPQHF.

The chain couples TRBV6-1 to TRBJ2-7; weak D call: TRBD2 (5 bases). The CDR3 loop spans 16 amino acids. From germline, CDR1 is MNHNS and CDR2 SASEGT. V shed 4 bases and J shed 4 bases, with 20 bases lying between them. The CDR3 nucleotides are TGTGCCAGCAGTGTAATCGGGTCCGGGGTCTCGTACGAGCAGTACTTC. It translates to CASSVIGSGVSYEQYF.

This clone has more than one count but fewer than ten. The chain has TRBV4-2 and TRBJ2-7; the D gene is possibly TRBD1 (6 bases). CDR1 and CDR2 from the germline V gene are LGHNA and YNFKEQ. This CDR3 is built from 15 residues. The V and J ends lost 0 bases and 7 bases respectively, with 16 bases between them. The CDR3 reads CASSQDRGFRGEQYF. Here the CDR3 DNA reads TGTGCCAGCAGCCAAGATCGGGGATTCAGGGGAGAGCAGTACTTC.

The chain couples TRBV27 to TRBJ2-7; 9 nucleotides match TRBD1. Losses at the gene ends were 3 bases for V and 5 bases for J; bases not matched to a gene: 8. The germline CDR1 and CDR2 sequences are MNHEY and SMNVEV (reference sequence). There are 15 residues in the CDR3. CDR3 sequence (DNA): TGTGCCAGCAGTTTCACCGGGACAGGGTTGGACGAGCAGTACTTC. Protein product: CASSFTGTGLDEQYF.